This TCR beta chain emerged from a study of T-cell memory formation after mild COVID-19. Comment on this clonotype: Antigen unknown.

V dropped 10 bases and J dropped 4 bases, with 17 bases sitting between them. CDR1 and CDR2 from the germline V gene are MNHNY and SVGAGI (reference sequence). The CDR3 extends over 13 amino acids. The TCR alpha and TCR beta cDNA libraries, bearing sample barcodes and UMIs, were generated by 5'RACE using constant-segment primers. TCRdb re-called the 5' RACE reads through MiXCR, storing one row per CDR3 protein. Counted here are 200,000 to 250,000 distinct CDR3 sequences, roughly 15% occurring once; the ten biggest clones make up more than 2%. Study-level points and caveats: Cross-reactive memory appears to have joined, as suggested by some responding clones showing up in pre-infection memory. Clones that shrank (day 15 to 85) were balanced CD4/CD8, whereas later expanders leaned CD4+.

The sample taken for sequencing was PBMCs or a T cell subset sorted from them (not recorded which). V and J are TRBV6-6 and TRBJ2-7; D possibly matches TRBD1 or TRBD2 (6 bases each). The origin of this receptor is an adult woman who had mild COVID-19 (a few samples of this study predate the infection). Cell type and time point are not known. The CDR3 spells CATREGGKYEQYF. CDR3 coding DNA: TGTGCCACCAGAGAGGGGGGAAAATACGAGCAGTACTTC.